The 23 T cell receptor beta chains in this list originate from one sample, sequenced in a study of CD8 T cells in Susac syndrome. RNA, at roughly 0.45 to 1 ug, was reverse transcribed with random hexamers. From the immunoSEQ multiplex PCR reads, TCRdb called clonotypes with MiXCR, one entry per CDR3 protein. The profile shows tens of thousands of distinct CDR3 sequences, approximately 95% of them singletons. The specimen sequenced was CD8+ T cells from PBMCs. The receptor set was obtained from a human donor with Susac syndrome.

V usage is TRBV12-3 or TRBV12-4 and J usage is TRBJ2-5; TRBD2 agrees at 11 bases. The ends lost 5 bases at V and 4 bases at J; junction bases unmatched: 6. The length of the CDR3 is 15 residues. The CDR3 sequence: CASSDSGGAGETQYF. For the CDR3, the DNA is TGTGCCAGCAGTGATAGCGGGGGGGCCGGAGAGACCCAGTACTTC.

The chain employs TRBV20-1 and TRBJ2-1; possibly TRBD2 for D (6 bases). V lost 4 bases and J 8 bases, leaving 18 bases between the germline ends. The CDR3 contains 14 residues. Germline assignment: CDR1 DFQATT and CDR2 SNEGSKA (reference sequence). CDR3 DNA: TGCAGTGCTACCCCGGGACTCTTGGGCGATGAGCAGTTCTTC. Protein: CSATPGLLGDEQFF.

The CDR3 region is CASSPDRRRGTNEKLFF. The CDR3 region has the DNA TGCGCCAGCAGCCCCGACAGGAGGAGAGGGACTAATGAAAAACTGTTTTTT. V and J are TRBV4-3 and TRBJ1-4; D may be TRBD1 (6 bases). This CDR3 spans 17 amino acids. Per germline, CDR1 LGHNA and CDR2 YSLEER. The V and J ends lost 4 bases and 2 bases respectively, with 17 bases between them.

The J gene is TRBJ2-2, the V gene TRBV7-8, with TRBD1 matching 9 bases. J gave up 4 bases and V 6 bases, and 12 bases lay outside the gene matches. This CDR3 is 17 amino acids long. CDR1 SGHVS and CDR2 FQNEAQ come from the germline V gene. The DNA of the CDR3 is TGTGCCAGCAGTTCCCACAGGGGGCTTTCGGCCACCGGGGAGCTGTTTTTT. Translating gives CASSSHRGLSATGELFF.

The gene calls are TRBV5-6 and TRBJ2-3; the match to TRBD2 covers 13 bases. CDR1 is SGHDT and CDR2 is YYEEEE in the germline V gene. V shed 4 bases, J shed 4 bases, and the junction held 6 bases outside the gene matches. The length of the CDR3 is 16 residues. In DNA, the CDR3 is TGTGCCAGCAGCAAAGGACTAGCGGGAGTCTCAGATACGCAGTATTTT. The encoded protein is CASSKGLAGVSDTQYF.

This chain joins TRBV6-5 and TRBJ1-4; D is ambiguous. Germline CDR1 and CDR2: MNHEY and SVGAGI. Trimming shortened V by 0 bases and J by 1 base, and 9 bases separated the two germline ends. The CDR3 covers 16 residues. The DNA of the CDR3 is TGTGCCAGCAGTTACTCGAGTATGGGAACTAATGAAAAACTGTTTTTT. Translating gives CASSYSSMGTNEKLFF.

The chain recombines TRBV13 with TRBJ2-7, with 10 bases matching TRBD2. CDR3 length equals 15 residues. J gave up 0 bases and V 2 bases, and 1 base lay outside the gene matches. Germline loops: CDR1 PRHDT, CDR2 FYEKMQ (reference sequence). The CDR3 spells CASSLQREGSYEQYF. The CDR3 region has the DNA TGTGCCAGCAGCTTACAGCGGGAGGGCTCCTACGAGCAGTACTTC.

The CDR3 bases are TGTGCCAGCAGCTTAAAGGCAGGGTCTAGCACAGATACGCAGTATTTT. Protein sequence: CASSLKAGSSTDTQYF. This chain links TRBV7-8 with TRBJ2-3; D may be TRBD1 (5 bases). Germline V gene data show CDR1 as SGHVS and CDR2 as FQNEAQ. This CDR3 comprises 16 residues. Trimming cost V 2 bases and J 0 bases, with 12 bases left between them.

V and J are TRBV7-9 and TRBJ1-2, with D hard to call. V gave up 5 bases and J gave up 3 bases, with 13 bases separating them. The CDR3 loop spans 14 amino acids. Germline CDR1 SEHNR, CDR2 FQNEAQ (reference sequence). The CDR3 DNA reads TGTGCCAGCAGCCCCGAGGGTACCGACTATGGCTACACCTTC. This translates into CASSPEGTDYGYTF.

The gene calls are TRBV12-3 or TRBV12-4 and TRBJ2-3; 8 bases align to TRBD2. The V gene end was trimmed by 2 bases and the J gene end by 5 bases; junction bases not matched to a gene: 6. The CDR3 is made up of 15 amino acids. The CDR3 DNA reads TGTGCCAGCAGTTTAACGGGAGGGTCCAAAGATACGCAGTATTTT. It codes for CASSLTGGSKDTQYF.

The V gene is TRBV30, the J gene TRBJ2-1, with 7 nucleotides matching TRBD1. The germline gives CDR1 GTSNPN, CDR2 SVGIG (reference sequence). The ends lost 3 bases at V and 7 bases at J; junction bases unmatched: 6. This CDR3 has 13 amino acids. In nucleotides, the CDR3 is TGTGCCTGGAGCCAGGGGGTTTTGAATGAGCAGTTCTTC. This sequence encodes CAWSQGVLNEQFF.

The rearrangement uses TRBV20-1 and TRBJ1-2; 8 nucleotides line up with TRBD1. Germline CDR1 reads DFQATT; CDR2 reads SNEGSKA (reference sequence). V shed 7 bases, J shed 6 bases, and the junction held 10 bases outside the gene matches. This CDR3 is 13 amino acids long. The CDR3 is CSVPTGDGDGYTF. The CDR3 nucleotides read TGCAGTGTTCCGACAGGGGATGGAGATGGCTACACCTTC.

The chain is built from TRBV4-3 and TRBJ1-2; D call uncertain. The CDR3 covers 15 residues. Germline V lookup: CDR1 LGHNA, CDR2 YSLEER. Trimming took off 0 bases at V and 3 bases at J, with 11 bases between the two ends. The CDR3, as DNA: TGCGCCAGCAGCCAAGATCGGGAACTGTACTATGGCTACACCTTC. Translation: CASSQDRELYYGYTF.

This clonotype was detected only once. V is TRBV7-9 and J is TRBJ2-2; D possibly corresponds to TRBD2 (6 bases). Trimming removed 6 bases from V and 2 bases from J, with 13 bases in between. The CDR3 contains 15 residues. In germline, CDR1 is SEHNR, CDR2 FQNEAQ (reference sequence). CDR3 nucleotides: TGTGCCAGCAGACCCCCGGGGGTCAACACCGGGGAGCTGTTTTTT. Protein product: CASRPPGVNTGELFF.

The chain uses TRBV7-9 and TRBJ2-7, with D uncertain. CDR1 is SEHNR and CDR2 is FQNEAQ in the germline V gene (reference sequence). The germline V and J ends were trimmed by 5 bases and 3 bases, with 20 bases remaining between them. The length of the CDR3 is 16 residues. CDR3 amino acids: CASSPLVGSLHYEQYF. The CDR3 bases are TGTGCCAGCAGCCCCCTTGTTGGCTCTTTGCACTACGAGCAGTACTTC.

The J gene is TRBJ2-5, the V gene TRBV2, with 9 bases lining up with TRBD2. V lost 8 bases, J lost 4 bases, and 14 bases stayed unmatched. The CDR3 length is 16 residues. Germline CDR1 and CDR2: SNHLY and FYNNEI. The CDR3 here is CASHSKREVSGETQYF. CDR3 in DNA: TGTGCCAGCCATTCTAAGCGGGAGGTCTCAGGAGAGACCCAGTACTTC.

V and J are TRBV7-9 and TRBJ2-7; no firm D call. The CDR3 runs 12 residues. The germline gives CDR1 SEHNR, CDR2 FQNEAQ (reference sequence). The ends were cut back, 3 bases at V and 5 bases at J, with 8 bases in the middle. CDR3 sequence (DNA): TGTGCCAGCAGCTTTGGCCGGAACGAGCAGTACTTC. It codes for CASSFGRNEQYF.

This chain links TRBV9 with TRBJ1-6; D is possibly TRBD1 (5 bases). This CDR3 spans 15 amino acids. Germline CDR1 reads SGDLS; CDR2 reads YYNGEE. V dropped 3 bases and J dropped 7 bases, with 14 bases sitting between them. The CDR3: CASSALDNPNSPLHF. The DNA of the CDR3 is TGTGCCAGCAGCGCCCTGGACAACCCCAATTCACCCCTCCACTTT.

This sequence joins TRBV11-1 and TRBJ2-7, with D possibly being TRBD1 or TRBD2 (5 bases each). Trimming shortened V by 5 bases and J by 2 bases, and 13 bases separated the two germline ends. CDR3 size: 14 residues. Looked up from germline, CDR1 is SGHAT and CDR2 is FQDESV (reference sequence). DNA of the CDR3: TGTGCCAGCAGCAAACCGGGACCCGCCTACGAGCAGTACTTC. Translating it yields CASSKPGPAYEQYF.

This chain joins TRBV5-1 and TRBJ2-1, with TRBD2 matching 9 bases. V shed 5 bases and J 3 bases; nucleotides not matched to a gene: 9. Germline V lookup: CDR1 SGHRS, CDR2 YFSETQ. The CDR3 has 16 residues. CDR3 amino acids: CASRAETSGFYNEQFF. Here the CDR3 DNA reads TGCGCCAGCAGGGCCGAGACTAGCGGTTTCTACAATGAGCAGTTCTTC.

This chain uses TRBV4-3 with TRBJ1-3; no definite D call. CDR1 is LGHNA and CDR2 is YSLEER in the germline V gene. CDR3 length equals 19 residues. The V gene lost 0 bases and the J gene lost 0 bases, with 18 bases spanning the gap. CDR3 sequence (DNA): TGCGCCAGCAGCCAAGATCCCCCGGAAGGCCAAGCCTCTGGAAACACCATATATTTT. The encoded protein is CASSQDPPEGQASGNTIYF.

V is TRBV15 and J is TRBJ2-3, with a weak D call TRBD2 (6 bases). V dropped 5 bases and J dropped 0 bases, with 15 bases sitting between them. Germline V gene sequence: CDR1 LNHNV, CDR2 YYDKDF (reference sequence). This CDR3 is 16 amino acids long. The CDR3 DNA reads TGTGCCACCAGCTTGCAAGGCGGGATAAGCACAGATACGCAGTATTTT. This translates into CATSLQGGISTDTQYF.

This rearrangement joins TRBV6-4 to TRBJ2-3; D may be TRBD1 (6 bases). V shed 5 bases and J shed 4 bases, with 16 bases lying between them. CDR3 length equals 15 residues. The germline gives CDR1 MRHNA, CDR2 SNTAGT. This CDR3 is CASSSVPGQSDTQYF. Here the CDR3 DNA reads TGTGCCAGCAGTTCCGTCCCGGGACAATCAGATACGCAGTATTTT.